This T cell receptor beta chain was sequenced for a study of graft-versus-host responses after intestinal transplantation. Looking at the study overall: Recipients had multivisceral, liver-intestinal, or isolated intestinal transplants. Uniformly, recipients were administered anti-thymocyte globulin induction with subsequent tacrolimus and steroids for two to three years. Whole-study results and caveats: Where graft-donor T cell macrochimerism was present, patients had high graft-versus-host to host-versus-graft clonal ratios in allografts.

This clone showed up just a few times. Antigen unknown. Here immunoSEQ multiplex PCR was the method, and the copy in TCRdb shows in-frame clones only, minus some. The table shows about 29,000 clones, with about three quarters occurring only once. Germline lookup yields CDR1 SGHVS and CDR2 FNYEAQ. The CDR3 covers 14 residues. V was cut by 0 bases and J by 5 bases, with 11 bases left in between. Lamina propria and intraepithelial lymphocytes were released by processing graft tissue. The receptor comes from a human patient who received an intestinal transplant, so some T cells may come from the graft donor. The chain carries TRBV7-6 and TRBJ2-7; D gene ambiguous. Here the sequenced sample was ileum tissue, taken 98 days after intestinal transplantation. The CDR3 bases are TGTGCCAGCAGCTTAGCCTCTTCTGGGGACGAGCAGTACTTC. It is translated as CASSLASSGDEQYF.